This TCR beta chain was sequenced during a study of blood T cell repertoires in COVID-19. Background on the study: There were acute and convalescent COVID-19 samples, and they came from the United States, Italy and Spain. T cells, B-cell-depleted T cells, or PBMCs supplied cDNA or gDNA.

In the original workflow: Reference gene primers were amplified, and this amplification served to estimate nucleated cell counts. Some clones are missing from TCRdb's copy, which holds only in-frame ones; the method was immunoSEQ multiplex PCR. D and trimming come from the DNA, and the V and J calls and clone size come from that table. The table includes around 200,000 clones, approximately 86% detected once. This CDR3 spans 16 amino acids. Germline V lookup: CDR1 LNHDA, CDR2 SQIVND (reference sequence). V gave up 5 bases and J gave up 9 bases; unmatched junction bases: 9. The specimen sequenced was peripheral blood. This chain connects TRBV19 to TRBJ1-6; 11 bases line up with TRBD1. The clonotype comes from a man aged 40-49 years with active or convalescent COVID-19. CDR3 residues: CASSPQDRGRSSPLHF. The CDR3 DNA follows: TGTGCCAGTAGTCCACAGGACAGGGGGCGAAGTTCACCCCTCCACTTT.